The clone carrying this T cell receptor (beta chain) is a singleton in its sample. The record originates from a study of blood T cell repertoires in COVID-19. About the study: Specimens from acute and convalescent COVID-19 originated in the United States, Italy and Spain. T cells, B-cell-depleted T cells, or PBMCs supplied cDNA or gDNA.

The germline V gene has CDR1 SGHNT and CDR2 YENEEA. There are 13 residues in the CDR3. V lost 8 bases to trimming and J lost 0 bases, with 10 bases between them. Original methodology: Estimation of nucleated cell counts was performed using reference gene primer amplification. Only in-frame clones appear in the TCRdb table, and some are missing; sequencing was by immunoSEQ multiplex PCR. The V and J calls and clone size come from that table; D and trimming were worked out from the DNA. The sample has 30,000 to 50,000 clones, around 95% seen once; the top ten hold around 4%. The genes are TRBV11-3 and TRBJ1-1; D unresolved. The sample was peripheral blood. The sequence derives from a human donor with active COVID-19. The donor label of this sample is uncertain. CDR3 nucleotides: TGTGCCAGCTCAAGAGGGATGAACACTGAAGCTTTCTTT. Translation gives CASSRGMNTEAFF.